These T cell receptor beta chains were read from a single sample in a study of T cell repertoires in cytomegalovirus infection. The antigens for these receptors are not known. TCRdb used MiXCR to reprocess the reads, holding one entry per CDR3 protein. The repertoire has about 890,000 distinct CDR3 sequences, about 33% of them found once; the top ten carry about an eighth. The sample here was cultured CD8+ T cells from PBMCs, taken from culture after CMV antigen stimulation. The receptors were gathered from a human donor in good health (CMV status not recorded). Some clones in this sample may be carry-over from other donors' samples. Both conserved end residues are trimmed from each CDR3.

V: TRBV27
CDR3: ANRKRDPYEQY

V: TRBV27
CDR3: ASMPRDSPQETQY

V: TRBV14
CDR3: ASSQVERSTQY

V: TRBV7-9
CDR3: ASTIKAGGSTGANVLT

V: TRBV6-2/TRBV6-3
CDR3: ASIKGDLISGYT

V: TRBV6-1
CDR3: ASSYEPDNEQF

V: TRBV7-6
CDR3: ASSPHSSTEQAF

V: TRBV6-6
CDR3: ASSYSYTGKMSNQPQH

V: TRBV27
CDR3: ASSLALSGNDYGYT

V: TRBV12-5
CDR3: ASGIRQGLNTEAF

V: TRBV4-1
CDR3: ASSQEHLQTNEKLF

V: TRBV28
CDR3: ASSFSGGTPQETQY

V: TRBV4-1
CDR3: ASSQGDNTEAF

V: TRBV29-1
CDR3: SVYSRPGGDYGYT

V: TRBV27
CDR3: ASSFGGGAREQF

V: TRBV7-6
CDR3: ASSPMGGTTDTQY

V: TRBV12-3/TRBV12-4
CDR3: ASTEFSGGGGTARETQY

V: TRBV7-6
CDR3: ASSPIAGSGDTQY

V: TRBV7-6
CDR3: ASSPTSGGSEQF

V: TRBV19
CDR3: ASSIGQGDYNEQF